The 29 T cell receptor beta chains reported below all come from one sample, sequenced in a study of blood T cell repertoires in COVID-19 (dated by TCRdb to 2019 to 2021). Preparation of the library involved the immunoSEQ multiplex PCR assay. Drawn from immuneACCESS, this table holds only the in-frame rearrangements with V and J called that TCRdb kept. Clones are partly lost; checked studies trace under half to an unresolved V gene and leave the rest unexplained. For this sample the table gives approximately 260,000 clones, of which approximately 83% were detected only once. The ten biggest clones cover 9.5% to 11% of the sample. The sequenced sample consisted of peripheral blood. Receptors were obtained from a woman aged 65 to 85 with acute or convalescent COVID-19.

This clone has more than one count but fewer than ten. In nucleotides, the CDR3 is TGTGCCAAACCACTCGGGAACAATGAGCAGTTCTTC. It specifies CAKPLGNNEQFF. V and J are TRBV19 and TRBJ2-1, with a possible D match to TRBD2 (5 bases). CDR3 length equals 12 residues. Trimming took off 10 bases at V and 5 bases at J, with 12 bases between the two ends. Germline V lookup: CDR1 LNHDA, CDR2 SQIVND (reference sequence).

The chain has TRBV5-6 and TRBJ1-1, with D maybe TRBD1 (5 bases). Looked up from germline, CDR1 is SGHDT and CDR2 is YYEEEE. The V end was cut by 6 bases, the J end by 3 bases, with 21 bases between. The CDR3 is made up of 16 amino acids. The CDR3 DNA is TGTGCCAGCACTACGGGAACAGGCTCGGGGGACACTGAAGCTTTCTTT. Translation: CASTTGTGSGDTEAFF. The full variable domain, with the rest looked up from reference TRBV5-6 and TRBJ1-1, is DAGVTQSPTHLIKTRGQQVTLRCSPKSGHDTVSWYQQALGQGPQFIFQYYEEEERQRGNFPDRFSGHQFPNYSSELNVNALLLGDSALYLCASTTGTGSGDTEAFFGQGTRLTVV.

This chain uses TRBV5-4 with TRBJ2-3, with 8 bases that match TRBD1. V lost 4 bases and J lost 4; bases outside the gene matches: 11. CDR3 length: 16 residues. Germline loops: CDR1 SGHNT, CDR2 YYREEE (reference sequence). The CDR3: CASSQKTGGTADTQYF. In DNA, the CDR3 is TGTGCCAGCAGCCAGAAAACAGGGGGAACTGCAGATACGCAGTATTTT.

The CDR3 coding sequence is TGTGCCAGCAGTGAGCTGGGGGGGTACACTGAAGCTTTCTTT. This codes for CASSELGGYTEAFF. The genes are TRBV6-1 and TRBJ1-1; a possible D gene is TRBD1 (5 bases). Per the germline V gene, CDR1 is MNHNS and CDR2 is SASEGT. This CDR3 is 14 amino acids long. V lost 3 bases to trimming and J lost 3 bases, with 11 bases between them.

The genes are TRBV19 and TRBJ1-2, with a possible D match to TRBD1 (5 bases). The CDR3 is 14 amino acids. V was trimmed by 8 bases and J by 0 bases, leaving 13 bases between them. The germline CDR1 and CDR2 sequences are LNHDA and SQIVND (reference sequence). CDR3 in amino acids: CASSGGNSNYGYTF. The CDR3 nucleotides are TGTGCCAGTTCGGGGGGAAACTCTAACTATGGCTACACCTTC.

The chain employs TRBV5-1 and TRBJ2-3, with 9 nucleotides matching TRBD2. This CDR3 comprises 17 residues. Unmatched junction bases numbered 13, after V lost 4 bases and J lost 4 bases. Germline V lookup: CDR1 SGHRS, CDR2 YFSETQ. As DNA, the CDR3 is TGCGCCAGCAGCCTCAAGCTAGGCGGGGGGGTCTCAGATACGCAGTATTTT. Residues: CASSLKLGGGVSDTQYF. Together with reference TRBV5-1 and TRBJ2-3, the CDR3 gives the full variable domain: KAGVTQTPRYLIKTRGQQVTLSCSPISGHRSVSWYQQTPGQGLQFLFEYFSETQRNKGNFPGRFSGRQFSNSRSEMNVSTLELGDSALYLCASSLKLGGGVSDTQYFGPGTRLTVL.

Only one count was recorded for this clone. The CDR3 DNA reads TGTGCCACCAGTGAGTACAAGAGGGCCTACAATGAGCAGTTCTTC. This sequence encodes CATSEYKRAYNEQFF. V and J are TRBV24-1 and TRBJ2-1; perhaps TRBD2 as D (5 bases). CDR1 and CDR2 from the germline V gene are KGHDR and SFDVKD. V dropped 4 bases and J dropped 2 bases, with 11 bases sitting between them. This CDR3 contains 15 residues.

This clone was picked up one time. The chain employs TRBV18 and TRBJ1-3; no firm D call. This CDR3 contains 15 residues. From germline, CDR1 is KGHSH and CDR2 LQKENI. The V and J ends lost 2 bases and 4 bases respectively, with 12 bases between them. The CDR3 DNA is TGTGCCAGCTCACCAAGCTATACGGGGGGAAACACCATATATTTT. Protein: CASSPSYTGGNTIYF.

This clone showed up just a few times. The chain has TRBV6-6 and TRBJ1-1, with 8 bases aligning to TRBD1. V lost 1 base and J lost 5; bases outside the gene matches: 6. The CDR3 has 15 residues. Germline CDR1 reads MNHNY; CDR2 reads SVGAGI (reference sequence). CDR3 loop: CASSYLTGERTEAFF. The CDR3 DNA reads TGTGCCAGCAGTTACTTGACAGGGGAAAGAACTGAAGCTTTCTTT.

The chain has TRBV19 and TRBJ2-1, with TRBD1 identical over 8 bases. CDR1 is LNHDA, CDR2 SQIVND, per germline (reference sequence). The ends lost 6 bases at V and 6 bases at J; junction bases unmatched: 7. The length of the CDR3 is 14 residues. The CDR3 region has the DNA TGTGCCAGTAGAAACAGGGGGGCAAGCAATGAGCAGTTCTTC. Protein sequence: CASRNRGASNEQFF.

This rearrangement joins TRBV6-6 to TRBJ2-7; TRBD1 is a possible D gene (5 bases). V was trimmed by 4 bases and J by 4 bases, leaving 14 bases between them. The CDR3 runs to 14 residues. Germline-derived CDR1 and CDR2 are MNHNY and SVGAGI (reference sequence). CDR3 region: CASSWTTAHYEQYF. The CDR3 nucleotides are TGTGCCAGCAGTTGGACGACAGCTCATTACGAGCAGTACTTC.

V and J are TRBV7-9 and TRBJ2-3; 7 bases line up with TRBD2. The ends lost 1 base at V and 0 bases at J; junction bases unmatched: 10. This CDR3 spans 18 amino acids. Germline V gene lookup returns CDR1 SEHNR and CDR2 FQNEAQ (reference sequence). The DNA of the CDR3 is TGTGCCAGCAGCTTAGGGTTAGGGACTACCCTTAGCACAGATACGCAGTATTTT. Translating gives CASSLGLGTTLSTDTQYF.

This chain's CDR3 is CASSFDRTPNQPQHF. As DNA, the CDR3 is TGTGCCAGCAGCTTCGACCGGACACCCAATCAGCCCCAGCATTTT. The chain couples TRBV7-8 to TRBJ1-5, with TRBD1 as a possible D gene (5 bases). The ends were cut back, 3 bases at V and 3 bases at J, with 12 bases in the middle. This CDR3 contains 15 residues. Per the germline V gene, CDR1 is SGHVS and CDR2 is FQNEAQ.

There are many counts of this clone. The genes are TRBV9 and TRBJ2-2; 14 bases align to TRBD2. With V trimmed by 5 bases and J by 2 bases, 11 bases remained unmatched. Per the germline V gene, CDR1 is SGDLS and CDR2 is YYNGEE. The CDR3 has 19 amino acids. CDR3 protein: CASRDTGTSGGPNTGELFF. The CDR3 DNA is TGTGCCAGCAGGGATACCGGGACTAGCGGGGGCCCCAACACCGGGGAGCTGTTTTTT.

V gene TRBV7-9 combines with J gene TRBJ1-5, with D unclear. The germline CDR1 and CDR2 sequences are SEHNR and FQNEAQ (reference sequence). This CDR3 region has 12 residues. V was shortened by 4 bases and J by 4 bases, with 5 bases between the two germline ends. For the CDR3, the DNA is TGTGCCAGCAGCTCTTATAATCAGCCCCAGCATTTT. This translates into CASSSYNQPQHF.

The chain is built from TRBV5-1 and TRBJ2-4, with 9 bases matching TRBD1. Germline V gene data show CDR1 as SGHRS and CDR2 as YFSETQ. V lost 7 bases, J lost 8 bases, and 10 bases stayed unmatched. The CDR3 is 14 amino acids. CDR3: CASSLTGGRDIQYF. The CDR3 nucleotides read TGCGCCAGCTCCCTGACAGGGGGTCGGGACATTCAGTACTTC.

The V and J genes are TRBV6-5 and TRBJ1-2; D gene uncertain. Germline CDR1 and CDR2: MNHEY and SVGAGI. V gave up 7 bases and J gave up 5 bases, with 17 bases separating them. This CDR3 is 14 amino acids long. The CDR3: CASTGIRDSYGYTF. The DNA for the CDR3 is TGTGCCAGCACCGGGATCCGAGATTCATATGGCTACACCTTC.

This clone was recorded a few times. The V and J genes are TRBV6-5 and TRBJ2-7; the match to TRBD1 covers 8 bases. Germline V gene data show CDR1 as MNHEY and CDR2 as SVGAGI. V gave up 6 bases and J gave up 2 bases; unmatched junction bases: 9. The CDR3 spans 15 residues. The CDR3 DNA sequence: TGTGCCAGCAGACTACGGACAGGGTTCGCCTACGAGCAGTACTTC. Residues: CASRLRTGFAYEQYF.

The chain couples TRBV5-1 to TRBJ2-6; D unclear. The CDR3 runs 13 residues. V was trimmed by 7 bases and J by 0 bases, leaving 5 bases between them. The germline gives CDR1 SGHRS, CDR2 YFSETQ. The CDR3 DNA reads TGCGCCAGCCGCGACTCTGGGGCCAACGTCCTGACTTTC. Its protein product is CASRDSGANVLTF.

The CDR3 sequence: CASSPFRETQYF. CDR3 coding DNA: TGTGCCAGCAGCCCGTTCCGGGAGACCCAGTACTTC. The chain uses TRBV3-1 (or the pseudogene TRBV3-2) and TRBJ2-5, with D unresolved. Trimming cost V 4 bases and J 5 bases, with 8 bases left between them. The germline CDR1 and CDR2 sequences are LGHDT and YNNKEL (reference sequence). This CDR3 comprises 12 residues.

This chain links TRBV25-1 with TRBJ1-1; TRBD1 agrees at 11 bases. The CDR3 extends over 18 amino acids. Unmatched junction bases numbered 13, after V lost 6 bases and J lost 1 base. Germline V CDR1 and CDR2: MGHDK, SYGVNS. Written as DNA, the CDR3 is TGTGCCAGCAGCCCCATTAGCGGGACAGGGGGGGGGAACACTGAAGCTTTCTTT. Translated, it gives CASSPISGTGGGNTEAFF.

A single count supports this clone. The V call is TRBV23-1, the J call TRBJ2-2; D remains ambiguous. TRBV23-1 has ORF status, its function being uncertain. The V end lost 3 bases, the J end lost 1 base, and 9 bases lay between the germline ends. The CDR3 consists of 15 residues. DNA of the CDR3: TGCGCCAGCAGTCATCGTTCAGGGAACACCGGGGAGCTGTTTTTT. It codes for CASSHRSGNTGELFF.

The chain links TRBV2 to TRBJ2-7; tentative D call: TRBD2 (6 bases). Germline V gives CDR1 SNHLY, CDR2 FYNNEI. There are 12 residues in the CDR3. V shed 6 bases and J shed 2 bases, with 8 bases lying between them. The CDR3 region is CASSGGTYEQYF. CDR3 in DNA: TGTGCCAGCAGCGGCGGGACCTACGAGCAGTACTTC.

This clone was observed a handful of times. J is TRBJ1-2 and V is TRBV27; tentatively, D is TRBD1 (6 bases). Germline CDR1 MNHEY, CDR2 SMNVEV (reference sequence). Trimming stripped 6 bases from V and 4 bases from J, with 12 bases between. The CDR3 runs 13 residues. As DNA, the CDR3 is TGTGCCAGCAGCTGGGGGCCCACCTATGGCTACACCTTC. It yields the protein CASSWGPTYGYTF.

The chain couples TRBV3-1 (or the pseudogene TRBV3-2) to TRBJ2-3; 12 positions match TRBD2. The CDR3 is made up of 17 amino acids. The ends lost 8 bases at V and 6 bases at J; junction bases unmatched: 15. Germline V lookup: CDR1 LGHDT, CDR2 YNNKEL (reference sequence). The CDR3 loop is CASSPTSGGVPLDTQYF. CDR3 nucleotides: TGTGCCAGCTCTCCGACTAGCGGGGGTGTACCTTTGGATACGCAGTATTTT.

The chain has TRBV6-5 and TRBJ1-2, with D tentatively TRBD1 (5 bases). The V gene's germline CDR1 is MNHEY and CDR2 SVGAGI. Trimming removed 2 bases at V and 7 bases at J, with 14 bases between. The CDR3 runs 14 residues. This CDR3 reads CASSYERGLGGYTF. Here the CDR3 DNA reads TGTGCCAGCAGTTACGAACGGGGACTCGGTGGCTACACCTTC.

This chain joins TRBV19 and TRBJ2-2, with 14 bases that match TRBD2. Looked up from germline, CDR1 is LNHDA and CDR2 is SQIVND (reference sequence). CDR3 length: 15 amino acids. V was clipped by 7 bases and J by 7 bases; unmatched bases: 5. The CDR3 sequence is CASTMGLAGVGELFF. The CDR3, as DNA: TGTGCCAGTACCATGGGACTAGCGGGGGTCGGGGAGCTGTTTTTT.

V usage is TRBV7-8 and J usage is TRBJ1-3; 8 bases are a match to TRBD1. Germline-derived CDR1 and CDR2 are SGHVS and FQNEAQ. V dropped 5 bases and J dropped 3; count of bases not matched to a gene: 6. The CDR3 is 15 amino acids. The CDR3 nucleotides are TGTGCCAGCAGCCCGACCGGGACAGGTGGAAACACCATATATTTT. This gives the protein CASSPTGTGGNTIYF.

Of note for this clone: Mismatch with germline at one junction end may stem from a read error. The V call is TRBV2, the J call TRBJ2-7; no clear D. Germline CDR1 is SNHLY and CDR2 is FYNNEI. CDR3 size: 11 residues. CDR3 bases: TGTGCCAGCAGTGAGGCAGGCGTATCCAACTTC. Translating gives CASSEAGVSNF.